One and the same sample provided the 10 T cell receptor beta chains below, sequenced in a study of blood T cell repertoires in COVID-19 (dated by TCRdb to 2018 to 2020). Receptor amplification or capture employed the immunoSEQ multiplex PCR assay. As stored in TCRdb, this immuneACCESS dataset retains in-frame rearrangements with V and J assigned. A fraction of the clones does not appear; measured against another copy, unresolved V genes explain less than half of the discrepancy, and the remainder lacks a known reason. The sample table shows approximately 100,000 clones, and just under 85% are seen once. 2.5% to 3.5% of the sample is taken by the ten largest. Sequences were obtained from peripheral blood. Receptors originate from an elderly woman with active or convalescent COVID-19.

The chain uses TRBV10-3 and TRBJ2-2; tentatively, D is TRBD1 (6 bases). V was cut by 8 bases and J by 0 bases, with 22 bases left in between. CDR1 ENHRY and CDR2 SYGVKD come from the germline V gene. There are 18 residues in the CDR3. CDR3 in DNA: TGTGCCATCCTTAACCTGGACAGAAACCGACCGAACACCGGGGAGCTGTTTTTT. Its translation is CAILNLDRNRPNTGELFF.

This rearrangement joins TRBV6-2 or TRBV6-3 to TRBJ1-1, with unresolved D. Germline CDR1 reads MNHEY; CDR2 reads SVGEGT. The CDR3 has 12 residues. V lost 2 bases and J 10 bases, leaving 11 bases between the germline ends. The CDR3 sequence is CASSYEIGGAFF. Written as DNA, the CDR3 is TGTGCCAGCAGTTACGAGATCGGTGGAGCTTTCTTT.

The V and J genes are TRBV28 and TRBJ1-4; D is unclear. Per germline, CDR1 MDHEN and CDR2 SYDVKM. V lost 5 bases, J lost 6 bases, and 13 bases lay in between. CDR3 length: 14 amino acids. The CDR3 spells CASSPGPQYEKLFF. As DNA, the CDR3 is TGTGCCAGCAGTCCCGGTCCCCAATATGAAAAACTGTTTTTT.

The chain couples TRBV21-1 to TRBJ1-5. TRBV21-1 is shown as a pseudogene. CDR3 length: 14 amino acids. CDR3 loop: CASSRCPQRQPQHF. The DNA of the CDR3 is TGTGCCAGCAGCAGGTGTCCGCAGCGCCAGCCCCAGCATTTT.

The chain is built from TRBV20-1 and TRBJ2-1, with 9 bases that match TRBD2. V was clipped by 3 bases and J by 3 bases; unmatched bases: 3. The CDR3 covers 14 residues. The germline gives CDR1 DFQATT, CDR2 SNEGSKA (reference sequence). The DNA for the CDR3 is TGCAGTGCTAGTCGACTAGCGGTCTACAATGAGCAGTTCTTC. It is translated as CSASRLAVYNEQFF.

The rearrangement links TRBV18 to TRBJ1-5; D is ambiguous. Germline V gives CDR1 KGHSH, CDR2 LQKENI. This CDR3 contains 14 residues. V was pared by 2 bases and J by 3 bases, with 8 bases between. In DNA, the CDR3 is TGTGCCAGCTCACCAACCACAGACAATCAGCCCCAGCATTTT. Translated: CASSPTTDNQPQHF.

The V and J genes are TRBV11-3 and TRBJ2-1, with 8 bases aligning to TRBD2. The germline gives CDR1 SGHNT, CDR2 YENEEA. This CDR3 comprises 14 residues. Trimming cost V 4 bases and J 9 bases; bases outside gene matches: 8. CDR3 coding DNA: TGTGCCAGCAGCTACGAAGCGGGAGTAGGTGAGCAGTTCTTC. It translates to CASSYEAGVGEQFF.

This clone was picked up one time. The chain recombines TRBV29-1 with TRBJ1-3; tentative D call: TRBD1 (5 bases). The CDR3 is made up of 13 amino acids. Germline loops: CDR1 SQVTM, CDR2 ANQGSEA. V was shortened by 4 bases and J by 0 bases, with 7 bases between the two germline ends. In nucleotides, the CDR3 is TGCAGCGTTGGGGGGGTCTCTGGAAACACCATATATTTT. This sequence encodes CSVGGVSGNTIYF.

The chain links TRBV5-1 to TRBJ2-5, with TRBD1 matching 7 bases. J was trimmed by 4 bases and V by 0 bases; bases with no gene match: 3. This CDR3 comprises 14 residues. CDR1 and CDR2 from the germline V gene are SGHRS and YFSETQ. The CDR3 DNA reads TGCGCCAGCAGCTTGGGACAGGGAGCAGAGACCCAGTACTTC. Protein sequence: CASSLGQGAETQYF.

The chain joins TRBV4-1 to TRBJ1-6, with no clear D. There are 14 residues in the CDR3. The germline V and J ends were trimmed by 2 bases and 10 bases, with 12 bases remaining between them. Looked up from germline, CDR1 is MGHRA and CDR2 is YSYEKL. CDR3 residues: CASSQFRLSSPLHF. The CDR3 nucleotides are TGCGCCAGCAGCCAATTTCGACTGTCGTCACCCCTCCACTTT.